The sample holds a few counts of the clone carrying this T cell receptor (beta chain). As yet, its antigen is unknown. This sample is drawn from a study of cytotoxic CD8 clonotypes in ibrutinib-treated CLL. Study details: Patients: roughly twelve relapsed/refractory, about 14 treatment-naive, some 18 IGHV unmutated.

This table comes from immunoSEQ multiplex PCR, and its TCRdb copy is limited to in-frame clones, with some not included. The sample contains approximately 50,000 clones, roughly 54% of which appear only once. V was pared by 5 bases and J by 1 base, with 4 bases of the junction left unmatched. CDR1 is KGHSH, CDR2 LQKENI, per germline. CDR3 length: 15 residues. Regarding the study as a whole: Baseline-level clonality went beyond age-matched healthy donors and moved in step with circulating CD8+ T-cell counts. Samples from sustained-remission and progressing patients were taken at different times. Increased clonality at ibrutinib response gave way to a return toward baseline at progression.

Sample: PBMCs, taken at disease progression, from a patient treated with ibrutinib. The V and J genes are TRBV18 and TRBJ1-5, with 8 nucleotides matching TRBD1. This TCR was recovered from a human donor with chronic lymphocytic leukemia. The CDR3 region is CASSNRGESNQPQHF. CDR3 DNA sequence: TGTGCCAGCTCAAACAGGGGGGAGAGCAATCAGCCCCAGCATTTT.